A single sample is the source of the 26 T cell receptor beta chains below, sequenced in a study of OX40 agonist ivuxolimab in advanced cancers. Clones were sequenced by immunoSEQ multiplex PCR, and TCRdb holds only the in-frame ones, with some missing. The sample consists of 100,000 to 150,000 clones, 80% to 95% of them appearing once. The starting material was CD4+ or CD8+ T cells sorted from blood, obtained in a trial of the OX40 agonist ivuxolimab. These receptor sequences come from an adult with an advanced solid tumor such as melanoma, head and neck, liver or kidney cancer.

This rearrangement joins TRBV10-3 to TRBJ2-1, with 11 bases lining up with TRBD2. CDR3 length: 15 residues. Germline V lookup: CDR1 ENHRY, CDR2 SYGVKD. The ends lost 7 bases at V and 5 bases at J; junction bases unmatched: 7. This CDR3 is CAIMEGLAADNEQFF. CDR3 coding DNA: TGTGCCATCATGGAGGGACTAGCGGCCGACAATGAGCAGTTCTTC.

The rearrangement uses TRBV5-1 and TRBJ1-6; D is unclear. CDR3 size: 14 residues. Germline CDR1 is SGHRS and CDR2 is YFSETQ. V was cut by 0 bases and J by 6 bases, with 7 bases left in between. This CDR3 is CASSLEQINSPLHF. CDR3 in DNA: TGCGCCAGCAGCTTGGAACAGATTAATTCACCCCTCCACTTT.

V usage is TRBV11-2 and J usage is TRBJ2-5; perhaps TRBD2 as D (6 bases). The ends were cut back, 0 bases at V and 3 bases at J, with 8 bases in the middle. CDR1 is SGHAT and CDR2 is FQNNGV in the germline V gene. The CDR3 sequence is 14 residues long. The CDR3 loop reads CASSLDLAKETQYF. The CDR3 DNA is TGTGCCAGCAGCTTAGATCTAGCGAAAGAGACCCAGTACTTC. The full variable domain, in which reference TRBV11-2 and TRBJ2-5 provide the parts outside the CDR3, is EAGVAQSPRYKIIEKRQSVAFWCNPISGHATLYWYQQILGQGPKLLIQFQNNGVVDDSQLPKDRFSAERLKGVDSTLKIQPAKLEDSAVYLCASSLDLAKETQYFGPGTRLLVL.

In this sample, this clone turned up a few times. CDR3: CASGAPGASTDTQYF. The CDR3 DNA reads TGTGCCAGCGGGGCCCCCGGGGCCAGCACAGATACGCAGTATTTT. The chain combines TRBV2 with TRBJ2-3; D possibly uses TRBD1 or TRBD2 (5 bases each). Germline CDR1 and CDR2: SNHLY and FYNNEI. The CDR3 runs to 15 residues. V was shortened by 8 bases and J by 0 bases, with 15 bases between the two germline ends.

This rearrangement joins TRBV6-6 to TRBJ2-3; no firm D call. CDR3 length: 14 residues. V lost 6 bases to trimming and J lost 5 bases, with 15 bases between them. CDR1 is MNHNY, CDR2 SVGAGI, per germline (reference sequence). This CDR3 is CASSPSGGRDTQYF. The CDR3 bases are TGTGCCAGCAGCCCCTCAGGTGGGCGAGATACGCAGTATTTT.

This clone was found once. The CDR3 loop is CASSSGQGWPLNTEAFF. The CDR3 region has the DNA TGTGCCAGCAGTTCGGGACAGGGTTGGCCCCTGAACACTGAAGCTTTCTTT. The V and J genes are TRBV5-4 and TRBJ1-1, with 9 nucleotides matching TRBD1. This CDR3 has 17 residues. From germline, CDR1 is SGHNT and CDR2 YYREEE (reference sequence). Trimming took 5 bases from V and 0 from J; bases not matched to a gene: 11.

The J gene is TRBJ2-1, the V gene TRBV11-3; 10 positions match TRBD1. This CDR3 spans 17 amino acids. With V trimmed by 3 bases and J by 1 base, 6 bases remained unmatched. The V gene's germline CDR1 is SGHNT and CDR2 YENEEA. The CDR3 DNA is TGTGCCAGCAGCTTGACCTGGGACAGGGGTTCCTACAATGAGCAGTTCTTC. This gives the protein CASSLTWDRGSYNEQFF.

This chain joins TRBV14 and TRBJ2-7; 9 bases agree with TRBD2. The trim removed 1 base at V and 2 bases at J, leaving 9 bases unmatched. This CDR3 region has 17 residues. The germline gives CDR1 SGHDN, CDR2 FVKESK. CDR3 sequence: CASSQVSLAGHTYEQYF. In nucleotides, the CDR3 is TGTGCCAGCAGCCAAGTTTCGCTAGCGGGACATACCTACGAGCAGTACTTC.

The chain joins TRBV18 to TRBJ1-5; 10 nucleotides align to TRBD1. The CDR3 sequence is 14 residues long. V trimming: 3 bases; J trimming: 5 bases; junction bases outside the gene matches: 1. The germline gives CDR1 KGHSH, CDR2 LQKENI. CDR3 loop: CASSPGQGDQPQHF. The CDR3 region has the DNA TGTGCCAGCTCACCCGGACAGGGGGATCAGCCCCAGCATTTT.

The chain joins TRBV28 to TRBJ2-1; 12 nucleotides match TRBD2. There are 14 residues in the CDR3. The ends lost 8 bases at V and 6 bases at J; junction bases unmatched: 5. Germline CDR1 reads MDHEN; CDR2 reads SYDVKM. The DNA for the CDR3 is TGTGCCAGCGTCAGACTAGCGGGAGTCAATGAGCAGTTCTTC. This codes for CASVRLAGVNEQFF.

The chain combines TRBV7-8 with TRBJ1-1; D unresolved. The CDR3 totals 14 residues. The V end was cut by 2 bases, the J end by 0 bases, with 7 bases between. CDR1 is SGHVS and CDR2 is FQNEAQ in the germline V gene. The CDR3 bases are TGTGCCAGCAGCTTACTCTCCCTGAACACTGAAGCTTTCTTT. This gives the protein CASSLLSLNTEAFF.

V gene TRBV4-3 combines with J gene TRBJ1-1; perhaps TRBD1 as D (5 bases). The CDR3 runs 16 residues. The germline V gene has CDR1 LGHNA and CDR2 YSLEER. Trimming shortened V by 1 base and J by 4 bases, and 16 bases separated the two germline ends. The CDR3 sequence: CASSQVQGLGGTEAFF. The CDR3 bases are TGCGCCAGCAGCCAAGTTCAGGGACTAGGCGGCACTGAAGCTTTCTTT.

This chain joins TRBV5-1 and TRBJ2-5; TRBD1 is a possible D gene (5 bases). Looked up from germline, CDR1 is SGHRS and CDR2 is YFSETQ. The CDR3 has 14 residues. V shed 6 bases and J shed 5 bases, with 17 bases lying between them. CDR3 bases: TGCGCCAGCAACCAGGGTGAGGTCTCCGAGACCCAGTACTTC. The encoded protein is CASNQGEVSETQYF.

The V gene is TRBV25-1, the J gene TRBJ2-1; 7 nucleotides agree with TRBD1. Germline V gene lookup returns CDR1 MGHDK and CDR2 SYGVNS. The CDR3 contains 13 residues. The junction had 4 bases not matched to a gene; V was cut back by 5 bases and J by 6 bases. The DNA for the CDR3 is TGTGCCAGCAGTTCGACAGGGCCCAATGAGCAGTTCTTC. This gives the protein CASSSTGPNEQFF.

This rearrangement joins TRBV7-2 to TRBJ2-3, with D unclear. V was clipped by 5 bases and J by 1 base, with 10 bases between them. This CDR3 contains 14 residues. CDR1 is SGHTA, CDR2 FQGNSA, per germline. The CDR3 here is CASSTYTRTDTQYF. The CDR3 region has the DNA TGTGCCAGCAGCACTTATACCCGCACAGATACGCAGTATTTT.

The sample holds one count of this clone. This rearrangement joins TRBV4-1 to TRBJ2-5; 9 bases are shared with TRBD1. V lost 1 base and J lost 5; bases outside the gene matches: 5. The CDR3 runs 15 residues. Germline V gene data show CDR1 as MGHRA and CDR2 as YSYEKL. This CDR3 is CASSQVGTGRETQYF. CDR3 bases: TGCGCCAGCAGCCAAGTCGGGACAGGGCGGGAGACCCAGTACTTC.

The V call is TRBV11-2, the J call TRBJ1-2; D remains unclear. This CDR3 is built from 14 residues. V was shortened by 5 bases and J by 5 bases, with 15 bases between the two germline ends. Germline V lookup: CDR1 SGHAT, CDR2 FQNNGV. CDR3 coding DNA: TGTGCCAGCAGCCCCGCGTTTCTTGGGTATGGCTACACCTTC. Protein product: CASSPAFLGYGYTF.

The rearrangement links TRBV2 to TRBJ2-7; D is undetermined. CDR3 size: 13 residues. V shed 6 bases and J shed 0 bases, with 9 bases lying between them. Germline V gene lookup returns CDR1 SNHLY and CDR2 FYNNEI. CDR3 DNA sequence: TGTGCCAGCAGCTACTATAGCTCCTACGAGCAGTACTTC. Its protein is CASSYYSSYEQYF.

The genes are TRBV5-4 and TRBJ2-2, with 7 bases aligning to TRBD2. The CDR3 loop spans 14 amino acids. The germline V gene has CDR1 SGHNT and CDR2 YYREEE (reference sequence). Unmatched junction bases numbered 8, after V lost 5 bases and J lost 7 bases. CDR3 amino acids: CASRATRGVGELFF. The CDR3 DNA follows: TGTGCCAGCAGGGCCACCCGGGGGGTCGGGGAGCTGTTTTTT.

The chain uses TRBV28 and TRBJ2-5; D gene ambiguous. Near its end, the DNA agrees better with TRBJ2-7, so the J call may be wrong. Germline CDR1 and CDR2: MDHEN and SYDVKM. The CDR3 covers 12 residues. The CDR3 DNA reads TGTGCCAGCAGTCCGGACTCCTACGAGCAGTACTTC. Translating it yields CASSPDSYEQYF.

The chain recombines TRBV6-6 with TRBJ2-5; D could derive from TRBD1 or TRBD2 (6 bases each). Matching the DNA end better, TRBJ2-7 makes the J call doubtful. The CDR3 runs to 15 residues. Germline lookup yields CDR1 MNHNY and CDR2 SVGAGI (reference sequence). The CDR3: CASSYTQGGIYEQYF. The CDR3 nucleotides read TGTGCCAGCAGTTACACACAGGGAGGTATTTACGAGCAGTACTTC.

This clone was observed a handful of times. The chain carries TRBV30 and TRBJ1-4, with D hard to call. This CDR3 comprises 14 residues. V was cut by 0 bases and J by 5 bases, with 10 bases left in between. The germline CDR1 and CDR2 sequences are GTSNPN and SVGIG (reference sequence). The CDR3 protein is CAWSVPGVNEKLFF. The CDR3, as DNA: TGTGCCTGGAGTGTACCTGGCGTCAATGAAAAACTGTTTTTT.

Details on this clone: Other DNA sequences from this sample encode an identical CDR3 as well. The chain links TRBV28 to TRBJ1-3, with D possibly matching TRBD1 (6 bases). There are 14 residues in the CDR3. Trimming shortened V by 2 bases and J by 3 bases, and 8 bases separated the two germline ends. Germline-derived CDR1 and CDR2 are MDHEN and SYDVKM. Here the CDR3 reads CASSLGGLGNTIYF. The DNA for the CDR3 is TGTGCCAGCAGTTTAGGGGGGCTTGGAAACACCATATATTTT.

The gene calls are TRBV6-4 and TRBJ2-3; 11 positions agree with TRBD2. Germline trimming cut 5 bases from V and 0 bases from J; bases unmatched to any gene: 7. From germline, CDR1 is MRHNA and CDR2 SNTAGT. The CDR3 spans 17 residues. The CDR3 here is CASSPARTSGSTDTQYF. In DNA form, the CDR3 reads TGTGCCAGCAGTCCCGCCAGGACTAGCGGGAGCACAGATACGCAGTATTTT.

CDR3 coding DNA: TGTGCCAGCAGCCCCAGGGCAGGGGCTTCACCCCTCCACTTT. Protein: CASSPRAGASPLHF. V and J are TRBV7-2 and TRBJ1-6; perhaps TRBD1 as D (6 bases). Per germline, CDR1 SGHTA and CDR2 FQGNSA. This CDR3 has 14 residues. Trimming shortened V by 5 bases and J by 9 bases, and 14 bases separated the two germline ends.

This clone came up a few times. The CDR3 loop reads CASSFELNTEAFF. CDR3 DNA: TGTGCCAGCAGCTTCGAACTGAACACTGAAGCTTTCTTT. V gene TRBV7-9 combines with J gene TRBJ1-1; D remains unclear. Germline V CDR1 and CDR2: SEHNR, FQNEAQ (reference sequence). The CDR3 is 13 residues long. The V end lost 3 bases, the J end lost 0 bases, and 5 bases lay between the germline ends.